This T cell receptor (beta chain) comes out of a study of control samples from healthy donors and cancer patients. Here immunoSEQ multiplex PCR was the method, and the copy in TCRdb shows in-frame clones only, minus some. Here the sample spans about 71,000 clones, roughly 86% being singletons. The V end lost 3 bases, the J end lost 0 bases, and 11 bases lay between the germline ends. Germline V gives CDR1 KGHSH, CDR2 LQKENI. CDR3 length: 15 residues. The rearrangement uses TRBV18 and TRBJ1-1, with D unclear. This TCR derives from a man in his sixties with lung cancer. Sequenced sample: PBMCs. For the CDR3, the DNA is TGTGCCAGCTCACCTGCCGTACCCCTGAACACTGAAGCTTTCTTT. Its protein product is CASSPAVPLNTEAFF.